The clone carrying this TCR beta chain was counted between two and nine times. Its matching antigen is unknown. Germline values: CDR1 LNHDA, CDR2 SQIVND (reference sequence). The CDR3 contains 12 residues. Trimming at V came to 6 bases and at J to 7 bases, leaving 5 bases not matched to a gene. Repertoires were generated with immunoSEQ multiplex PCR, while TCRdb's copy carries only in-frame clones and drops some. The sample consists of around 100,000 clones, 82% of them appearing once. The entry originates in a study of T cell clones after liver transplantation. Study-wide background: A pre-transplant mixed lymphocyte reaction with TCRbeta sequencing defined graft-donor-reactive clones followed in post-transplant blood. Graft-donor-reactive sequences were compared with third-party-reactive TCRbeta sequences from pre-transplant mixed lymphocyte reactions. General study results and limits: A larger donor-reactive than third-party decline suggested partial antigen-specific deletion.

The source is a human donor who received a liver transplant. This sample comprised CD4+ T cells from blood, obtained before liver transplant. V is TRBV19 and J is TRBJ1-2; 7 bases match TRBD1. The CDR3 DNA follows: TGTGCCAGTAGGACAGGGATCCTTGGCTACACCTTC. Translation gives CASRTGILGYTF.